The 23 T cell receptor beta chains reported below all come from one sample, sequenced in a study of immune evolution from preneoplasia to lung adenocarcinoma. Assay used: immunoSEQ multiplex PCR; TCRdb lists only in-frame clones, some missing. The sample holds 6,500 to 7,500 clones, approximately 80% seen once. The material sequenced was FFPE invasive lung adenocarcinoma tissue. All receptors come from a middle-aged person with lung adenocarcinoma.

The chain is built from TRBV7-3 and TRBJ2-7; a weak D match, TRBD2 (7 bases). Germline V gene data show CDR1 as SGHTA and CDR2 as FQGTGA. The ends were cut back, 5 bases at V and 5 bases at J, with 16 bases in the middle. There are 14 residues in the CDR3. The CDR3, as DNA: TGTGCCAGCAGCCAAGGGGGGGGTGGCCACGAGCAGTACTTC. Its translation: CASSQGGGGHEQYF. Supplemented by reference TRBV7-3 and TRBJ2-7, the full variable domain reads GAGVSQTPSNKVTEKGKYVELRCDPISGHTALYWYRQSLGQGPEFLIYFQGTGAADDSGLPNDRFFAVRPEGSVSTLKIQRTERGDSAVYLCASSQGGGGHEQYFGPGTRLTVT.

Note on this clone: The sample contains more than one DNA sequence encoding this CDR3. The chain has TRBV5-1 and TRBJ2-3, with 9 positions matching TRBD1. Germline values: CDR1 SGHRS, CDR2 YFSETQ. The ends lost 5 bases at V and 4 bases at J; junction bases unmatched: 17. CDR3 length: 18 amino acids. The CDR3: CASSRGDRGRNLADTQYF. CDR3 sequence (DNA): TGCGCCAGCAGTCGAGGAGACAGGGGGAGAAATTTAGCAGATACGCAGTATTTT. Complete variable domain (other parts from reference TRBV5-1 and TRBJ2-3): KAGVTQTPRYLIKTRGQQVTLSCSPISGHRSVSWYQQTPGQGLQFLFEYFSETQRNKGNFPGRFSGRQFSNSRSEMNVSTLELGDSALYLCASSRGDRGRNLADTQYFGPGTRLTVL.

In this sample, this clone turned up a few times. This sequence joins TRBV9 and TRBJ2-1; the match to TRBD1 covers 7 bases. The V gene's germline CDR1 is SGDLS and CDR2 YYNGEE. V lost 2 bases to trimming and J lost 4 bases; unmatched junction nucleotides: 12. This CDR3 is built from 17 residues. The CDR3, as DNA: TGTGCCAGCAGCGTGACAGGGCCATCAGGGGCTTACAATGAGCAGTTCTTC. Translating it yields CASSVTGPSGAYNEQFF.

The chain couples TRBV4-2 to TRBJ2-3; D perhaps matches TRBD2 (5 bases). In germline, CDR1 is LGHNA, CDR2 YNFKEQ. This CDR3 comprises 16 residues. V shed 0 bases and J shed 3 bases, with 13 bases lying between them. This CDR3 reads CASSQDDSEATDTQYF. CDR3 bases: TGTGCCAGCAGCCAAGATGACTCGGAGGCTACAGATACGCAGTATTTT.

The genes are TRBV19 and TRBJ1-4, with D unclear. The CDR3 covers 13 residues. Germline assignment: CDR1 LNHDA and CDR2 SQIVND (reference sequence). Trimming pared 7 bases from V and 8 bases from J, leaving 14 bases between. The CDR3 bases are TGTGCCAGTAAGGAGTATCAGACCGAAAAACTGTTTTTT. This codes for CASKEYQTEKLFF.

The chain uses TRBV5-8 and TRBJ1-6, with D unresolved. The CDR3 is made up of 15 amino acids. The V and J ends lost 0 bases and 10 bases respectively, with 14 bases between them. The germline V gene has CDR1 SGHTS and CDR2 YDEGEE. The CDR3 nucleotides read TGTGCCAGCAGCTTGGACATACTGATCCAGTCACCCCTCCACTTT. Residues: CASSLDILIQSPLHF.

This clone was counted a few times. V gene TRBV5-1 combines with J gene TRBJ1-2; unclear D gene. Germline CDR1 and CDR2: SGHRS and YFSETQ. V lost 2 bases, J lost 6 bases, and 14 bases lay in between. The CDR3 extends over 14 amino acids. DNA of the CDR3: TGCGCCAGCAGCTTAGGTCAGGTCAAGGATGGCTACACCTTC. As protein: CASSLGQVKDGYTF.

The chain joins TRBV23-1 to TRBJ2-3; no reliable D call. TRBV23-1 is noted as an ORF with a role that remains uncertain. The ends were cut back, 4 bases at V and 2 bases at J, with 19 bases in the middle. The CDR3 has 17 residues. Written as DNA, the CDR3 is TGCGCCAGCAGTCCAAAGGACCAACTAAGTGCCACAGATACGCAGTATTTT. The encoded protein is CASSPKDQLSATDTQYF.

This clone appeared a single time. The chain combines TRBV25-1 with TRBJ2-2, with a weak D call TRBD2 (5 bases). CDR1 is MGHDK, CDR2 SYGVNS, per germline. The CDR3 totals 15 residues. Between the trimmed V and J ends, which lost 0 bases and 8 bases, there was a span of 13 bases. In DNA, the CDR3 is TGTGCCAGCAGTGAATATCCGGGGAAGGTGGGGGAGCTGTTTTTT. Translation: CASSEYPGKVGELFF.

This clone was recorded a few times. The chain carries TRBV7-2 and TRBJ1-5; the D is unclear. V gave up 0 bases and J gave up 4 bases, with 7 bases separating them. Per germline, CDR1 SGHTA and CDR2 FQGNSA. CDR3 size: 14 residues. CDR3 amino acids: CASSLASLNQPQHF. CDR3 sequence (DNA): TGTGCCAGCAGCTTAGCCAGCCTTAATCAGCCCCAGCATTTT.

Worth noting for this clone: Sequence at one end of the junction differs from germline and may be a read error. The chain recombines TRBV7-7 with TRBJ2-3; TRBD2 agrees at 8 bases. CDR3 size: 16 residues. The germline gives CDR1 SSHAT, CDR2 FNYEAQ (reference sequence). The CDR3 sequence: CASSQGLDASTDTQYF. The DNA for the CDR3 is TGTGCTAGCAGCCAGGGACTAGACGCCAGCACAGATACGCAGTATTTT.

The chain uses TRBV7-9 and TRBJ1-4; D gene uncertain. The CDR3 loop spans 15 amino acids. CDR1 and CDR2 (germline): SEHNR, FQNEAQ (reference sequence). Trimming stripped 2 bases from V and 7 bases from J, with 14 bases between. The CDR3, as DNA: TGTGCCAGCAGCTTACCCCTGGGATCGTCTGAAAAACTGTTTTTT. This sequence encodes CASSLPLGSSEKLFF.

The count of this clone is one. The V gene is TRBV2, the J gene TRBJ2-7, with 10 bases matching TRBD1. The germline V gene encodes CDR1 SNHLY and CDR2 FYNNEI. V was pared by 6 bases and J by 2 bases, with 4 bases of the junction left unmatched. This CDR3 is built from 14 residues. The CDR3 bases are TGTGCCAGCAGCGCCGGGACAGGGGCCTACGAGCAGTACTTC. Its translation is CASSAGTGAYEQYF.

The J gene is TRBJ1-2, the V gene TRBV5-6; TRBD1 might be the D (5 bases). Germline assignment: CDR1 SGHDT and CDR2 YYEEEE. The CDR3 totals 15 residues. Trimming took 0 bases from V and 7 from J, leaving 16 bases between them. The CDR3 DNA reads TGTGCCAGCAGCTTGGAAGGGGTGCCCCTTCGTGGCTACACCTTC. This sequence encodes CASSLEGVPLRGYTF.

The rearrangement links TRBV19 to TRBJ1-5; a possible D gene is TRBD1 (6 bases). This CDR3 has 15 residues. V gave up 4 bases and J gave up 6 bases, with 16 bases separating them. Germline CDR1 and CDR2: LNHDA and SQIVND (reference sequence). The CDR3 region is CASSTTGTGSQPQHF. CDR3 in DNA: TGTGCCAGTAGTACTACGGGAACAGGGAGTCAGCCCCAGCATTTT.

This clone was counted a single time. The CDR3 bases are TGTGCCAGCAGCTTAGGAACGGCGAACAATCAGCCCCAGCATTTT. Translation gives CASSLGTANNQPQHF. The chain links TRBV7-9 to TRBJ1-5, with no clear D. The CDR3 runs to 15 residues. The germline V gene encodes CDR1 SEHNR and CDR2 FQNEAQ (reference sequence). Trimming shortened V by 1 base and J by 3 bases, and 10 bases separated the two germline ends.

The chain's CDR3 is CAISNAGQGLATNEKLFF. The CDR3, as DNA: TGTGCCATCAGTAATGCGGGACAGGGTTTGGCAACTAATGAAAAACTGTTTTTT. This chain connects TRBV10-3 to TRBJ1-4; 9 nucleotides agree with TRBD1. V lost 5 bases to trimming and J lost 0 bases; unmatched junction nucleotides: 10. The CDR3 has 18 residues. Per germline, CDR1 ENHRY and CDR2 SYGVKD.

This chain uses TRBV6-5 with TRBJ1-5; no clear D. The germline gives CDR1 MNHEY, CDR2 SVGAGI. The length of the CDR3 is 14 residues. The V gene lost 7 bases and the J gene lost 3 bases, with 13 bases spanning the gap. The CDR3 loop reads CASTPPGYNQPQHF. For the CDR3, the DNA is TGTGCCAGCACCCCACCGGGGTACAATCAGCCCCAGCATTTT.

The CDR3 sequence is CASSPSGANVLTF. The CDR3 DNA reads as TGCGCCAGCAGCCCCTCAGGGGCCAACGTCCTGACTTTC. The chain recombines TRBV4-1 with TRBJ2-6; no clear D. From germline, CDR1 is MGHRA and CDR2 YSYEKL. With 4 bases removed from V and 4 bases from J, the gap between germline ends came to 5 bases. The CDR3 runs to 13 residues.

J is TRBJ2-3 and V is TRBV7-2, with D possibly matching TRBD1 (5 bases). The CDR3 covers 15 residues. Deletions cut 1 base from V and 4 bases from J, with 12 bases between. CDR1 is SGHTA and CDR2 is FQGNSA in the germline V gene. CDR3 in amino acids: CASSLVGRVADTQYF. The CDR3 DNA is TGTGCCAGCAGCTTAGTAGGCAGGGTGGCAGATACGCAGTATTTT.

The J gene is TRBJ2-1, the V gene TRBV7-3, with D perhaps being TRBD1 or TRBD2 (5 bases each). The CDR3 is 13 amino acids. Per the germline V gene, CDR1 is SGHTA and CDR2 is FQGTGA. Trimming shortened V by 2 bases and J by 6 bases, and 8 bases separated the two germline ends. CDR3 in amino acids: CASSLGGSNEQFF. The CDR3 nucleotides read TGTGCCAGCAGCTTAGGGGGTTCCAATGAGCAGTTCTTC. Looking up the rest from reference TRBV7-3 and TRBJ2-1 gives the full variable domain: GAGVSQTPSNKVTEKGKYVELRCDPISGHTALYWYRQSLGQGPEFLIYFQGTGAADDSGLPNDRFFAVRPEGSVSTLKIQRTERGDSAVYLCASSLGGSNEQFFGPGTRLTVL.

The chain combines TRBV7-2 with TRBJ2-6; possibly TRBD1 for D (6 bases). The germline V gene has CDR1 SGHTA and CDR2 FQGNSA. This CDR3 has 14 amino acids. V lost 5 bases, J lost 6 bases, and 11 bases lay in between. The CDR3: CASSRQAEANVLTF. CDR3 DNA: TGTGCCAGCAGCCGACAGGCCGAGGCCAACGTCCTGACTTTC. The variable domain in full, completed from reference TRBV7-2 and TRBJ2-6, reads GAGVSQSPSNKVTEKGKDVELRCDPISGHTALYWYRQSLGQGLEFLIYFQGNSAPDKSGLPSDRFSAERTGGSVSTLTIQRTQQEDSAVYLCASSRQAEANVLTFGAGSRLTVL.

This clone was counted a single time. V usage is TRBV25-1 and J usage is TRBJ1-1, with unresolved D. Trimming left V 1 base short and J 5 bases short, with 14 bases between. There are 15 residues in the CDR3. Per the germline V gene, CDR1 is MGHDK and CDR2 is SYGVNS. DNA for the CDR3: TGTGCCAGCAGTGAATCTTTCAAGGGATTAACTGAAGCTTTCTTT. Protein sequence: CASSESFKGLTEAFF.